This is a list of T cell receptor beta chains from one sample in a study of shared clonotypes between healthy human individuals. Sequencing was performed with immunoSEQ multiplex PCR; in TCRdb, only in-frame clones are kept and a portion is missing. The sample lists about 700,000 clones, around 92% occurring once. The specimen was naive CD8+ T cells sorted from blood. These receptors were taken from a man aged 30 to 39 in good health. Each CDR3 is given with its conserved first and last residue. Each record gives: D gene, J gene, CDR3 length, V gene, clone size, CDR3 protein, CDR3 DNA. A D gene is named only where the DNA matches it firmly. A clone size is listed for some rows: how often the clone was seen (once, few, many), or a class if it is expanded.

d_gene: TRBD1; j_gene: TRBJ1-5; len: 15; v_gene: TRBV28; abundance: -; CDR3aa: CASSRQGTWDQPQHF; CDR3nt: TGTGCCAGCAGCCGACAGGGGACGTGGGATCAGCCCCAGCATTTT
d_gene: -; j_gene: TRBJ2-7; len: 14; v_gene: TRBV7-8; abundance: -; CDR3aa: CASSLWSGAYEQYF; CDR3nt: TGTGCCAGCAGCTTATGGTCAGGGGCGTACGAGCAGTACTTC
d_gene: -; j_gene: TRBJ2-3; len: 11; v_gene: TRBV7-8; abundance: -; CDR3aa: CASSFRDTQYF; CDR3nt: TGTGCCAGCAGCTTTAGAGATACGCAGTATTTT
d_gene: TRBD2; j_gene: TRBJ2-3; len: 18; v_gene: TRBV10-2; abundance: -; CDR3aa: CASQFPLTAGGYTDTQYF; CDR3nt: TGCGCCAGCCAATTCCCATTAACGGCGGGAGGGTACACAGATACGCAGTATTTT
d_gene: -; j_gene: TRBJ1-5; len: 15; v_gene: TRBV6-1; abundance: many; CDR3aa: CASSEARNSNQPQHF; CDR3nt: TGTGCCAGCAGTGAAGCCCGAAATAGCAATCAGCCCCAGCATTTT
d_gene: TRBD1; j_gene: TRBJ2-7; len: 14; v_gene: TRBV19; abundance: -; CDR3aa: CASSIGQGVDEQYF; CDR3nt: TGTGCCAGTAGTATCGGTCAGGGGGTGGACGAGCAGTACTTC
d_gene: -; j_gene: TRBJ2-7; len: 15; v_gene: TRBV25-1; abundance: -; CDR3aa: CASSDHRRIGWEQYF; CDR3nt: TGTGCCAGCAGTGACCACAGACGGATCGGTTGGGAGCAGTACTTC
d_gene: -; j_gene: TRBJ2-7; len: 19; v_gene: TRBV28; abundance: -; CDR3aa: CASSSLRSGSTWGTYEQYF; CDR3nt: TGTGCCAGCAGTTCACTCCGCAGCGGGTCCACCTGGGGAACCTACGAGCAGTACTTC
d_gene: -; j_gene: TRBJ2-4; len: 17; v_gene: TRBV4-1; abundance: -; CDR3aa: CASSYKFPRVEGNIQYF; CDR3nt: TGCGCCAGCAGTTACAAATTCCCCAGGGTCGAGGGAAACATTCAGTACTTC
d_gene: -; j_gene: TRBJ1-1; len: 14; v_gene: TRBV7-8; abundance: -; CDR3aa: CASYREAMNTEAFF; CDR3nt: TGTGCCAGCTACCGGGAAGCTATGAACACTGAAGCTTTCTTT
d_gene: -; j_gene: TRBJ2-2; len: 18; v_gene: TRBV5-4; abundance: -; CDR3aa: CASSFPSGPGVNTGELFF; CDR3nt: TGTGCCAGCAGCTTCCCATCGGGACCCGGTGTGAACACCGGGGAGCTGTTTTTT
d_gene: -; j_gene: TRBJ2-7; len: 14; v_gene: TRBV7-8; abundance: -; CDR3aa: CASSPGGYGYEQYF; CDR3nt: TGTGCCAGCAGCCCCGGGGGATATGGCTACGAGCAGTACTTC
d_gene: TRBD2; j_gene: TRBJ2-5; len: 17; v_gene: TRBV28; abundance: -; CDR3aa: CASSLLSRTSGEETQYF; CDR3nt: TGTGCCAGCAGTTTACTCTCCCGGACTAGCGGGGAAGAGACCCAGTACTTC
d_gene: TRBD2; j_gene: TRBJ2-3; len: 16; v_gene: TRBV4-1; abundance: -; CDR3aa: CASSQASGLATDTQYF; CDR3nt: TGCGCCAGCAGCCAAGCTTCGGGACTAGCAACAGATACGCAGTATTTT
d_gene: -; j_gene: TRBJ2-5; len: 12; v_gene: TRBV5-4; abundance: -; CDR3aa: CASSFLGETQYF; CDR3nt: TGTGCCAGCAGCTTTCTAGGAGAGACCCAGTACTTC
d_gene: TRBD2; j_gene: TRBJ2-7; len: 13; v_gene: TRBV29-1; abundance: -; CDR3aa: CSVALAGLYEQYF; CDR3nt: TGCAGCGTTGCCCTAGCGGGACTATACGAGCAGTACTTC
d_gene: -; j_gene: TRBJ2-3; len: 19; v_gene: TRBV7-9; abundance: -; CDR3aa: CASSLKGGERITSTDTQYF; CDR3nt: TGTGCCAGCAGCTTAAAGGGTGGGGAGCGTATCACTAGCACAGATACGCAGTATTTT
d_gene: -; j_gene: TRBJ2-1; len: 12; v_gene: TRBV7-9; abundance: -; CDR3aa: CASSISSNEQFF; CDR3nt: TGTGCCAGCAGCATTAGTAGCAATGAGCAGTTCTTC
d_gene: TRBD1; j_gene: TRBJ2-3; len: 16; v_gene: TRBV28; abundance: -; CDR3aa: CASSPPGTGTTDTQYF; CDR3nt: TGTGCCAGCAGTCCACCCGGGACAGGGACCACAGATACGCAGTATTTT
d_gene: -; j_gene: TRBJ2-7; len: 13; v_gene: TRBV28; abundance: -; CDR3aa: CASSFGRDYEQYF; CDR3nt: TGTGCCAGCAGTTTCGGCAGGGACTACGAGCAGTACTTC